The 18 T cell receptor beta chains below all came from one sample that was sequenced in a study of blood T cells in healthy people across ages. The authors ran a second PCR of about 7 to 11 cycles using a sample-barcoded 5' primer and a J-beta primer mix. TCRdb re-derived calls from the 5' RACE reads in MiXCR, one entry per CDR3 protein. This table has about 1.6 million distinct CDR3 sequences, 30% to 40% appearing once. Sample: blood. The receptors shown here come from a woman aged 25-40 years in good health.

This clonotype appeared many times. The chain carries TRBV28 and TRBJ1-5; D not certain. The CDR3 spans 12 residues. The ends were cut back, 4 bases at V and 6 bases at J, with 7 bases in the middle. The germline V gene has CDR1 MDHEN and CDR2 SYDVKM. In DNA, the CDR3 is TGTGCCAGCAGTTCCCGGGCTCAGCCCCAGCATTTT. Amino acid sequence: CASSSRAQPQHF.

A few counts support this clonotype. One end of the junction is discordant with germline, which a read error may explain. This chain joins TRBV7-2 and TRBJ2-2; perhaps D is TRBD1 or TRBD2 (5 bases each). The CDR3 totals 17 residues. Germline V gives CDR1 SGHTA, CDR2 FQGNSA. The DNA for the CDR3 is TGTGCCAGCAGCTTAGCGCCCCGAGGGGCGAAAACCGGGGAGCTGTTTTTT. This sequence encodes CASSLAPRGAKTGELFF. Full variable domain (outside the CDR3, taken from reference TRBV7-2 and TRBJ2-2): GAGVSQSPSNKVTEKGKDVELRCDPISGHTALYWYRQSLGQGLEFLIYFQGNSAPDKSGLPSDRFSAERTGGSVSTLTIQRTQQEDSAVYLCASSLAPRGAKTGELFFGEGSRLTVL.

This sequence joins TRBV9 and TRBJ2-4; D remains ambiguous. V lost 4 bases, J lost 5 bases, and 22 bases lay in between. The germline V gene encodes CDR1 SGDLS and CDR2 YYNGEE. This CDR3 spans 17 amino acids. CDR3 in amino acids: CASSPLKITNAQNIQYF. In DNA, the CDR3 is TGTGCCAGCAGCCCCCTGAAGATAACCAATGCCCAAAACATTCAGTACTTC.

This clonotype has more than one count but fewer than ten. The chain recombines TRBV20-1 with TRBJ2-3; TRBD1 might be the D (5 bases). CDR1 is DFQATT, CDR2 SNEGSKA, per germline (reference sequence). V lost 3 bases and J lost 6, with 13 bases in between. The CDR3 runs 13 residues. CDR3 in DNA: TGCAGTGCTAGCCTAGACAGTAGTGATACGCAGTATTTT. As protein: CSASLDSSDTQYF.

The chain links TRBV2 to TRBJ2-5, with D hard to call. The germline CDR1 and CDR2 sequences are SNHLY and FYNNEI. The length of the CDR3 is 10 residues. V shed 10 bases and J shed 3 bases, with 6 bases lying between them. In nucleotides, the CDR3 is TGTGCCACCTTAAAAGAGACCCAGTACTTC. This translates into CATLKETQYF.

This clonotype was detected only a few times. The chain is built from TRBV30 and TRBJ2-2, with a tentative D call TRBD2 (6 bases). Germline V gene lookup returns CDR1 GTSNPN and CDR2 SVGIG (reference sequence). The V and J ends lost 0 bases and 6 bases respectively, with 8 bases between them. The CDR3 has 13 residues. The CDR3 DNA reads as TGTGCCTGGAGTGTTTTAGCGGCCGGGGAGCTGTTTTTT. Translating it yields CAWSVLAAGELFF.

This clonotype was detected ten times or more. This CDR3 reads CASSLGQGLGTQYF. The CDR3 bases are TGTGCCAGCAGTTTGGGGCAGGGCCTTGGGACCCAGTACTTC. The rearrangement uses TRBV12-3 or TRBV12-4 and TRBJ2-5, with D tentatively TRBD1 (5 bases). CDR3 length: 14 residues. Trimming removed 3 bases at V and 7 bases at J, with 15 bases between.

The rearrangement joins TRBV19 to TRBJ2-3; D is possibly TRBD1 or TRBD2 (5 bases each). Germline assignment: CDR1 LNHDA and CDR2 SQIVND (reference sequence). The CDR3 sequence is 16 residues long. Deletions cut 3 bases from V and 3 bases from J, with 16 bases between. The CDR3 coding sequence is TGTGCCAGTAGTATCTGGGCTAGCAGGGCAACAGATACGCAGTATTTT. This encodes CASSIWASRATDTQYF.

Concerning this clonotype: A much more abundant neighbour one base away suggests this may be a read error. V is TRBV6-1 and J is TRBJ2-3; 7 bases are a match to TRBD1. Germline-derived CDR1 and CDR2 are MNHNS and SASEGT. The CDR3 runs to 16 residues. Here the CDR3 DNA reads TGTGCCAGCAGTAGCGACAGGGCACCTAACCCAGATGCGCAGTATTTT. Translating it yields CASSSDRAPNPDAQYF.

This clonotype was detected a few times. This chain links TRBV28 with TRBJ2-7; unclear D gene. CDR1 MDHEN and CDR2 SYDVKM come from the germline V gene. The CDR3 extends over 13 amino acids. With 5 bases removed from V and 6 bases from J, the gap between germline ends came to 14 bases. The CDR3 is CASSALGGREQYF. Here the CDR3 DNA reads TGTGCCAGCAGTGCCCTCGGTGGGCGCGAGCAGTACTTC.

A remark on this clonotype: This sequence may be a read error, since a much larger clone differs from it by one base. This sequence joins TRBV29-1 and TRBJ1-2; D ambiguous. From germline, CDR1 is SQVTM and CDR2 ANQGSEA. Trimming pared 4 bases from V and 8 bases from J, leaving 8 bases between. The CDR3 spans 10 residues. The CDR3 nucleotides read TGCAGCGTTGTTGACGGGGGCTACACCTTC. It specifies CSVVDGGYTF.

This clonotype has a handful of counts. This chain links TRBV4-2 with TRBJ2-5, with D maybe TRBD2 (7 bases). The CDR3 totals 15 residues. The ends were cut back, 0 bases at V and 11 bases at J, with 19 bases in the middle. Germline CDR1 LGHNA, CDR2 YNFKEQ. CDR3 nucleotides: TGTGCCAGCAGCCAAGATTCCGCGGGAGCAGGGGAGCAGTACTTC. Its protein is CASSQDSAGAGEQYF.

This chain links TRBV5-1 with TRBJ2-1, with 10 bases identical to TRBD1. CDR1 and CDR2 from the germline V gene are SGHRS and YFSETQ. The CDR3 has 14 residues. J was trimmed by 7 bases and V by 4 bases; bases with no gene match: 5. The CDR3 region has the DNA TGCGCCAGCAGCACCGGACAGGGGGGGAATGAGCAGTTCTTC. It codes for CASSTGQGGNEQFF. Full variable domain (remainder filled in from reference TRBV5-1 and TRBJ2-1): KAGVTQTPRYLIKTRGQQVTLSCSPISGHRSVSWYQQTPGQGLQFLFEYFSETQRNKGNFPGRFSGRQFSNSRSEMNVSTLELGDSALYLCASSTGQGGNEQFFGPGTRLTVL.

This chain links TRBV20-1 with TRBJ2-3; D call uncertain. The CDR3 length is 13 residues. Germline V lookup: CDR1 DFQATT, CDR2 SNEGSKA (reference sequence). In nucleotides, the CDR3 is TGCAGCGCCGGGCGCCCTACCACAGATACGCAGTATTTT. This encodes CSAGRPTTDTQYF.

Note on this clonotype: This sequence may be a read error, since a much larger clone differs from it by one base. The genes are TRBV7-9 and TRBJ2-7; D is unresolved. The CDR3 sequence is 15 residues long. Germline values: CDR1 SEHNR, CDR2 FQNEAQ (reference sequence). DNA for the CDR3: TGTGCCAGCAGCTCCCTCCCGGGCTACTCCAACGAGCAGTACTTC. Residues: CASSSLPGYSNEQYF.

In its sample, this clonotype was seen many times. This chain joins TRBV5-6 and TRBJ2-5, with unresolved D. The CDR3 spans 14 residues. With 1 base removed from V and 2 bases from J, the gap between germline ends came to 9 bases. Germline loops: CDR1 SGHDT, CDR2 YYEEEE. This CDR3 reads CASSLIGDQETQYF. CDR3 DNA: TGTGCCAGCAGCTTGATTGGGGATCAAGAGACCCAGTACTTC. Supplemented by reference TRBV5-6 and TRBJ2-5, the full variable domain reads DAGVTQSPTHLIKTRGQQVTLRCSPKSGHDTVSWYQQALGQGPQFIFQYYEEEERQRGNFPDRFSGHQFPNYSSELNVNALLLGDSALYLCASSLIGDQETQYFGPGTRLLVL.

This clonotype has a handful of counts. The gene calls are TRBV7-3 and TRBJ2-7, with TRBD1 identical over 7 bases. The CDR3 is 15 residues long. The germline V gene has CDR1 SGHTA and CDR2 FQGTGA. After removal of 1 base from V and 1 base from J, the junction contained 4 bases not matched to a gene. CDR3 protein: CASSLNRGGSYEQYF. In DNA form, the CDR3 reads TGTGCCAGCAGCTTAAACAGGGGTGGATCCTACGAGCAGTACTTC.

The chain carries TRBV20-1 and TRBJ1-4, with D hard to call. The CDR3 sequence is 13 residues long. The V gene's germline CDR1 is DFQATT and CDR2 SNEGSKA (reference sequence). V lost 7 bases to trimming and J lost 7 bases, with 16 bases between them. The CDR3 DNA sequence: TGCAGTGTTCTGGATGGACTCGGTGAAAAACTGTTTTTT. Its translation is CSVLDGLGEKLFF.